A single sample is the source of the 9 T cell receptor beta chains below, sequenced in a study of cytomegalovirus exposure and HLA in healthy donors. The PCR ran on 60 Vbeta and 13 Jbeta primers. Clones were sequenced by immunoSEQ multiplex PCR, and TCRdb holds only the in-frame ones, with some missing. The sample lists around 140,000 clones, 70% seen once, with around 1.9% in the top ten. The sample was PBMCs. These receptors were taken from an older woman in good health and CMV-seropositive.

V and J are TRBV27 and TRBJ2-1; 9 nucleotides agree with TRBD2. CDR1 is MNHEY and CDR2 is SMNVEV in the germline V gene (reference sequence). The CDR3 sequence is 15 residues long. V lost 3 bases and J lost 5; bases outside the gene matches: 5. The CDR3, as DNA: TGTGCCAGCAGTTTTGTTAGCGGGAGACACAATGAGCAGTTCTTC. It specifies CASSFVSGRHNEQFF.

The chain has TRBV11-3 and TRBJ2-1, with 12 bases lining up with TRBD1. The CDR3 loop spans 16 amino acids. The V segment lost 1 base and the J segment 6 bases; nucleotides outside the gene matches: 4. Per the germline V gene, CDR1 is SGHNT and CDR2 is YENEEA. The CDR3 loop is CASSLVGTGGPNEQFF. The CDR3 DNA sequence: TGTGCCAGCAGCTTAGTGGGGACAGGGGGCCCCAATGAGCAGTTCTTC. The full variable domain, completed using reference TRBV11-3 and TRBJ2-1, is EAGVVQSPRYKIIEKKQPVAFWCNPISGHNTLYWYLQNLGQGPELLIRYENEEAVDDSQLPKDRFSAERLKGVDSTLKIQPAELGDSAVYLCASSLVGTGGPNEQFFGPGTRLTVL.

The rearrangement uses TRBV5-1 and TRBJ2-3; 7 nucleotides line up with TRBD1. V shed 3 bases, J shed 1 base, and the junction held 5 bases outside the gene matches. This CDR3 is 15 amino acids long. Looked up from germline, CDR1 is SGHRS and CDR2 is YFSETQ. CDR3 in amino acids: CASSSTGAGTDTQYF. The CDR3 coding sequence is TGCGCCAGCAGCTCCACAGGGGCGGGCACAGATACGCAGTATTTT.

The rearrangement links TRBV2 to TRBJ1-2; perhaps TRBD1 as D (5 bases). The germline CDR1 and CDR2 sequences are SNHLY and FYNNEI. V was trimmed by 2 bases and J by 8 bases, leaving 12 bases between them. The CDR3 runs 13 residues. The CDR3 DNA reads TGTGCCAGCAGTGAATTGCCAGGGAAGGGCTACACCTTC. The encoded protein is CASSELPGKGYTF.

This clone has more than one count but fewer than ten. This chain links TRBV25-1 with TRBJ2-2; 8 nucleotides match TRBD2. The CDR3 has 15 amino acids. CDR1 MGHDK and CDR2 SYGVNS come from the germline V gene. With 7 bases clipped from V and 4 bases from J, the junction kept 8 bases outside the gene matches. The CDR3: CASTPGGRGTGELFF. CDR3 nucleotides: TGTGCCAGCACCCCGGGGGGGAGAGGCACCGGGGAGCTGTTTTTT.

The chain employs TRBV21-1 and TRBJ2-7; the table's D call of TRBD2 was not tested on the DNA. TRBV21-1 constitutes a pseudogene. There are 17 residues in the CDR3. Here the CDR3 reads CASSAGLAGGPTYEQYF. The CDR3 coding sequence is TGTGCCAGCAGCGCGGGACTAGCGGGAGGACCTACCTACGAGCAGTACTTC.

The V and J genes are TRBV6-5 and TRBJ1-1; 8 bases are a match to TRBD1. The germline CDR1 and CDR2 sequences are MNHEY and SVGAGI. V was pared by 4 bases and J by 4 bases, with 2 bases of the junction left unmatched. This CDR3 has 13 residues. The CDR3 loop reads CASSWTGTTEAFF. In nucleotides, the CDR3 is TGTGCCAGCAGTTGGACAGGGACCACTGAAGCTTTCTTT.

This clone was found a few times. This sequence joins TRBV5-1 and TRBJ1-5, with 7 bases aligning to TRBD1. The V and J ends lost 0 bases and 4 bases, in that order; junction bases with no gene match: 4. CDR1 SGHRS and CDR2 YFSETQ come from the germline V gene. The CDR3 totals 15 residues. The chain's CDR3 is CASSLEGGLNQPQHF. CDR3 bases: TGCGCCAGCAGCTTGGAAGGGGGCCTTAATCAGCCCCAGCATTTT.

The chain uses TRBV30 and TRBJ2-3; no clear D. Trimming pared 0 bases from V and 0 bases from J, leaving 10 bases between. Germline V gives CDR1 GTSNPN, CDR2 SVGIG (reference sequence). The CDR3 spans 15 residues. The CDR3 DNA is TGTGCCTGGAGTGTACACACCTCTAGCACAGATACGCAGTATTTT. Translation: CAWSVHTSSTDTQYF.